This T cell receptor beta chain was retrieved from a study of blood T cell repertoires in COVID-19. Study context: Researchers got acute and convalescent COVID-19 samples from the United States, Italy and Spain. Nucleic acid was either cDNA or gDNA, and it came from T cells, B-cell-depleted T cells, or PBMCs.

In the source study's methods: Amplifying reference gene primers gave estimates of nucleated cell counts. Assay used: immunoSEQ multiplex PCR; TCRdb lists only in-frame clones, some missing. D and trimming were read from the DNA, whereas the V and J calls and clone size are those reported in that table. The sample records approximately 120,000 clones, 79% being singletons. The germline gives CDR1 SGDLS, CDR2 YYNGEE. Trimming pared 0 bases from V and 2 bases from J, leaving 15 bases between. The CDR3 has 17 residues. Sequencing was done on a sample of peripheral blood. This chain links TRBV9 with TRBJ1-3, with a tentative D call TRBD1 (5 bases). This sequence originates from a man aged 35 to 55 with active or convalescent COVID-19. CDR3 sequence (DNA): TGTGCCAGCAGCGTAGCGGTTGGGGGGAACGCTGGAAACACCATATATTTT. Translating it yields CASSVAVGGNAGNTIYF.